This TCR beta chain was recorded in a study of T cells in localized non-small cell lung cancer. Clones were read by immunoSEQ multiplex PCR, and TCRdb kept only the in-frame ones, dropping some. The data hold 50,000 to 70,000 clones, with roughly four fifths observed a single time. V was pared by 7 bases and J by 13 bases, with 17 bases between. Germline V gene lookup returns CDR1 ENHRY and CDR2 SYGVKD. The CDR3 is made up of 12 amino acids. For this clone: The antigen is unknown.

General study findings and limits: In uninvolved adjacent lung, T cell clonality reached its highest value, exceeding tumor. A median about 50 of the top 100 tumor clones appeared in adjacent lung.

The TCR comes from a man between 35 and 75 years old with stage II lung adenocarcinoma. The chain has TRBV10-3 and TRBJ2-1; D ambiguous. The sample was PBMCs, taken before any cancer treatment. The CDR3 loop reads CAIMGSEQRQFF. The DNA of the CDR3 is TGTGCCATCATGGGAAGCGAGCAGAGACAGTTCTTC.